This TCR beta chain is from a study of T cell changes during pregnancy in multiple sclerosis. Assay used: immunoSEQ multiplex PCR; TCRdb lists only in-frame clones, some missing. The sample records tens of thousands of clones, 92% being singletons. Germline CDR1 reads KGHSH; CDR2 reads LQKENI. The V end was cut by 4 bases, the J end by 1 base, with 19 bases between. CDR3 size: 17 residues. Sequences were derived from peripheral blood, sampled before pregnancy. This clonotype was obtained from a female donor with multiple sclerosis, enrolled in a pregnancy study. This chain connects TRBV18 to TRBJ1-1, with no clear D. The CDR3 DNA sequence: TGTGCCAGCTCACTCCTCGGAGGCCCTCCCCCGAACACTGAAGCTTTCTTT. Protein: CASSLLGGPPPNTEAFF.